This T cell receptor beta chain is from a study of blood T cell repertoires in COVID-19. At the level of the study: The samples span acute and convalescent COVID-19 from the United States, Italy and Spain. In each case, the material was cDNA or gDNA derived from T cells, B-cell-depleted T cells, or PBMCs.

This clone was counted only a few times. Original handling: Estimation of nucleated cell counts relied on the amplification of reference gene primers. Clones were read by immunoSEQ multiplex PCR, and TCRdb kept only the in-frame ones, dropping some. V, J and clone size reflect that table, while D and trimming were determined from the DNA. Found here are about 230,000 clones, 75% to 90% of them singletons; the top ten hold under 3%. V shed 5 bases and J shed 8 bases, with 12 bases lying between them. Germline CDR1 SNHLY, CDR2 FYNNEI. This CDR3 comprises 12 residues. This clonotype originated in a woman aged 70-85 years with active or convalescent COVID-19. This chain connects TRBV2 to TRBJ1-2; no clear D gene. Sequencing input: peripheral blood. CDR3 bases: TGTGCCAGCAGTCCGACTCCGGGGGGCTACACCTTC. Its protein is CASSPTPGGYTF.